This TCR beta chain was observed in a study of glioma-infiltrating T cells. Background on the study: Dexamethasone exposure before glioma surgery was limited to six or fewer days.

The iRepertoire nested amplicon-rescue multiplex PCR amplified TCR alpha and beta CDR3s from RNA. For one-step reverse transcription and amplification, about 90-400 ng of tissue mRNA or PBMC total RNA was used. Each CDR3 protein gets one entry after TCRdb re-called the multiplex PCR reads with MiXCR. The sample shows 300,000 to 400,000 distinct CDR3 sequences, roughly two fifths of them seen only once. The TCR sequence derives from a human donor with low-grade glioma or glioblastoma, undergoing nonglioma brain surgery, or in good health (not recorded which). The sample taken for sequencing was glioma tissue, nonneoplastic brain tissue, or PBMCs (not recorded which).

DNA for the CDR3: TGCAGTGCTAGTCCCAGGGGGTATTCACCCCTCCACTTT. It codes for CSASPRGYSPLHF. The V call is TRBV20-1, the J call TRBJ1-6; TRBD1 matches at 7 bases. The CDR3 loop spans 13 amino acids. CDR1 is DFQATT and CDR2 is SNEGSKA in the germline V gene (reference sequence). The trim removed 3 bases at V and 8 bases at J, leaving 4 bases unmatched.